The sequence of this TCR beta chain was determined in a study of blood T cells in healthy people across ages. Study outcomes and limitations: Any conclusive comparison of naive versus antigen-experienced cells was prevented by using unsorted PBMCs. Relative to aged donors, long-lived donors carried more naive CD4+ cells and displayed higher diversity.

The authors drew around 9.4 milliliters of peripheral blood from each donor. Total RNA amounts of at least 6 micrograms were extracted per sample. The CDR3 consists of 16 residues. Per germline, CDR1 SGHAT and CDR2 FQNNGV. V was cut by 0 bases and J by 1 base, with 12 bases left in between. Only a few counts were recorded for this clonotype. Its antigen is still unknown. The second PCR ran about 6 to 12 cycles with a sample-barcoded 5' primer and J-beta primers. TCRdb independently ran MiXCR on the 5' RACE reads; one entry per CDR3 protein. Here the sample spans about 1,600,000 distinct CDR3 sequences, approximately 42% being singletons.

The clonotype was recovered from a woman younger than 30 in good health. The chain uses TRBV11-2 and TRBJ2-5; no definite D call. Sequenced material: blood. The CDR3 here is CASSLDLLTTQETQYF. The DNA for the CDR3 is TGTGCCAGCAGCTTAGATTTGTTGACAACCCAAGAGACCCAGTACTTC.